The clone carrying this T cell receptor (beta chain) has a handful of counts. The antigen is undetermined. V was pared by 5 bases and J by 7 bases, with 5 bases of the junction left unmatched. This CDR3 is built from 14 residues. This sample was included in a study of T cell repertoires in cytomegalovirus infection. Whole-study context: Newly reported HLA-C-restricted and thoroughly characterized HLA-B-restricted CMV epitopes were employed. Indications of both CMV infection and matching HLA type were provided by public TCR beta signatures.

Study observations and caveats: Totalled public TCR beta family frequency picked out people who carried CMV plus the relevant HLA. The ex vivo response was dominated by HLA-C-restricted CMV-specific TCR beta clonotypes.

MiXCR, applied by TCRdb to the reads, yields one record per CDR3 protein. This sample carries roughly 570,000 distinct CDR3 sequences, almost 40% of them seen once, and the ten largest clones take over 45%. The V and J genes are TRBV12-3 or TRBV12-4 and TRBJ1-1; 12 bases fit TRBD1. The sequencing used cultured PBMCs, collected from culture after CMV antigen stimulation. The TCR comes from a human donor in good health (CMV status not recorded). Some clones in this sample may be carry-over from other donors' samples. CDR3 sequence: CASSTGTGGVEAFF. The CDR3 DNA reads TGTGCCAGCAGTACCGGGACAGGGGGCGTTGAAGCTTTCTTT.